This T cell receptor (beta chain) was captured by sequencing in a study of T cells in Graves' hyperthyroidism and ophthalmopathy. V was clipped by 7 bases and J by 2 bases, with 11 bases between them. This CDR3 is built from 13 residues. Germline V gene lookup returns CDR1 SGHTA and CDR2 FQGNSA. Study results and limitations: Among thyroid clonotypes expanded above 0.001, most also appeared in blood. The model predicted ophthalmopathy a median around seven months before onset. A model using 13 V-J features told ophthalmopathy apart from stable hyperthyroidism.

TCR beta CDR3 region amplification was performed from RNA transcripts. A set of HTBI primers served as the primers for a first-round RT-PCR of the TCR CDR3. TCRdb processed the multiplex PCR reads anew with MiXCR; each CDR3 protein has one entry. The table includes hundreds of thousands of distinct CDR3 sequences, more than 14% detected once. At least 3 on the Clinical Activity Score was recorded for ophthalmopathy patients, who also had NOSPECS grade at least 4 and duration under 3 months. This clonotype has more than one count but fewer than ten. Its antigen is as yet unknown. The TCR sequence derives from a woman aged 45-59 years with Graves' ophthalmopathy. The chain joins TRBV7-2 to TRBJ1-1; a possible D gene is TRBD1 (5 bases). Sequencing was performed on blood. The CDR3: CASIRTGNTEAFF. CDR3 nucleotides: TGTGCCAGCATTAGAACAGGAAACACTGAAGCTTTCTTT. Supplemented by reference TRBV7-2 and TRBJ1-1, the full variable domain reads GAGVSQSPSNKVTEKGKDVELRCDPISGHTALYWYRQSLGQGLEFLIYFQGNSAPDKSGLPSDRFSAERTGGSVSTLTIQRTQQEDSAVYLCASIRTGNTEAFFGQGTRLTVV.